This T cell receptor (beta chain) originates from a study of shared clonotypes between healthy human individuals. The study, taken as a whole, reports: Deeper or shallower sequencing was expected to change how clonotypes are shared among donors.

Assay: immunoSEQ multiplex PCR; the TCRdb copy retains only in-frame clones and omits some. The sample shows about 2 million clones, 85% to 95% of them seen only once. Turning to this clone: What it recognizes is unknown.

The TCR originated in a man between 18 and 35 years old in good health. The sequencing sample was made of naive CD4+ T cells sorted from blood. The subset here: CD45RA+ positively selected.

CDR3 region: CASSGGGASVDTQYF. In DNA form, the CDR3 reads TGCGCCAGCAGTGGCGGGGGGGCCAGCGTAGATACGCAGTATTTT. The chain joins TRBV5-1 to TRBJ2-3; 9 nucleotides match TRBD2. Per the germline V gene, CDR1 is SGHRS and CDR2 is YFSETQ. J gave up 5 bases and V 5 bases, and 9 bases lay outside the gene matches. The CDR3 sequence is 15 residues long. The full variable domain, rest sourced from reference TRBV5-1 and TRBJ2-3, is KAGVTQTPRYLIKTRGQQVTLSCSPISGHRSVSWYQQTPGQGLQFLFEYFSETQRNKGNFPGRFSGRQFSNSRSEMNVSTLELGDSALYLCASSGGGASVDTQYFGPGTRLTVL.